This T cell receptor beta chain derives from a study of cytomegalovirus exposure and HLA in healthy donors. Looking at the study overall: Earlier work reported around 110 million unique TCR beta sequences from 150 million to 200 million T cells. Study-level points and caveats: Among immune exposure information, only CMV serostatus was available. A cluster of highly shared sequence variants was likely a sequencing artifact. Most sequenced TCRs were rare (though some public TCRs occurred in many donors).

This clone turned up a few times. Its antigen is undetermined. PCR involved 60 Vbeta and 13 Jbeta primers. Produced via immunoSEQ multiplex PCR; TCRdb's table is partial and in-frame only. The table records about 150,000 clones, roughly 9.7% of them present only once. V was clipped by 2 bases and J by 0 bases, with 4 bases between them. Germline CDR1 and CDR2: SGHVS and FNYEAQ. The CDR3 spans 13 residues. The chain employs TRBV7-6 and TRBJ1-1; no definite D call. The sequenced sample consisted of PBMCs. This receptor was identified in a man between 50 and 59 years old in good health and CMV-seronegative. The CDR3, as DNA: TGTGCCAGCAGCTTACAGTTGAACACTGAAGCTTTCTTT. Translating gives CASSLQLNTEAFF.